This T cell receptor beta chain was captured in a study of blood T cell repertoires in COVID-19. This CDR3 contains 14 residues. Between the trimmed V and J ends, which lost 6 bases and 4 bases, there was a span of 15 bases. Germline values: CDR1 SNHLY, CDR2 FYNNEI. Data came from immunoSEQ multiplex PCR; TCRdb stores just in-frame clones and leaves some out. The profile shows fewer than 300,000 clones, 80% to 90% of them singletons. This TCR came from a man aged 45-65 years with COVID-19, enrolled during active disease. The genes are TRBV2 and TRBJ1-2, with a weak D call TRBD1 (5 bases). Material: peripheral blood. CDR3 sequence (DNA): TGTGCCAGCAGGGGAGGTGGGACGCTCTATGGCTACACCTTC. Translation: CASRGGGTLYGYTF.